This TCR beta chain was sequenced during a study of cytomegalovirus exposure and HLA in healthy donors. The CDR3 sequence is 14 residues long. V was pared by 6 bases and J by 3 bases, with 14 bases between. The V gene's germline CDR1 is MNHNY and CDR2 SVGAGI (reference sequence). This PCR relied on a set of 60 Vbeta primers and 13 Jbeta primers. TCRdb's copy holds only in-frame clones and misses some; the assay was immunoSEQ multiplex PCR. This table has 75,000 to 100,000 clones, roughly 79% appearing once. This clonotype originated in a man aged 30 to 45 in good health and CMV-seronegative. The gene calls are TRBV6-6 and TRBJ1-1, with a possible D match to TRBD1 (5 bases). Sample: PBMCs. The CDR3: CASSPPRGDTEAFF. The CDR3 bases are TGTGCCAGCAGCCCGCCCCGGGGGGACACTGAAGCTTTCTTT.